One and the same sample provided the 10 T cell receptor beta chains below, sequenced in a study of blood T cell repertoires in COVID-19. Using immunoSEQ multiplex PCR, the repertoire was profiled, and TCRdb retains in-frame clones only, with some absent. The sample includes approximately 150,000 clones, about 88% seen only once; the top ten take 0.95% to 1.5%. Sample: PBMCs or T cells enriched from blood (not recorded which). These receptors were obtained from a human donor with acute COVID-19. The donor label of this sample is uncertain.

J is TRBJ1-2 and V is TRBV27; a possible D gene is TRBD1 (6 bases). The V end lost 4 bases, the J end lost 6 bases, and 18 bases lay between the germline ends. This CDR3 contains 15 residues. CDR1 MNHEY and CDR2 SMNVEV come from the germline V gene (reference sequence). The CDR3 spells CASSSKAGVWDGYTF. The CDR3 region has the DNA TGTGCCAGCAGTTCCAAAGCAGGGGTTTGGGATGGCTACACCTTC.

This sequence joins TRBV30 and TRBJ1-4, with D possibly TRBD1 on 5 matching bases. V shed 2 bases and J shed 8 bases, with 9 bases lying between them. Germline lookup yields CDR1 GTSNPN and CDR2 SVGIG (reference sequence). This CDR3 contains 12 residues. The DNA of the CDR3 is TGTGCCTGGAGTCCTGGGGGGGAAAAACTGTTTTTT. This translates into CAWSPGGEKLFF.

The chain couples TRBV12-5 to TRBJ2-3, with D possibly being TRBD1 (6 bases). Trimming removed 2 bases at V and 4 bases at J, with 16 bases between. This CDR3 is 16 amino acids long. Germline assignment: CDR1 LGHNT and CDR2 FRNRAP. The DNA for the CDR3 is TGTGCTAGTGGTTTGAGGGACACCCTTTTGGCAGATACGCAGTATTTT. It specifies CASGLRDTLLADTQYF.

V and J are TRBV27 and TRBJ2-2; D may be TRBD1 (6 bases). The CDR3 is 16 residues long. V was clipped by 3 bases and J by 0 bases, with 11 bases between them. CDR1 is MNHEY and CDR2 is SMNVEV in the germline V gene (reference sequence). The CDR3 sequence is CASSFVGATNTGELFF. The CDR3 DNA reads TGTGCCAGCAGTTTTGTGGGGGCCACGAACACCGGGGAGCTGTTTTTT.

The gene calls are TRBV27 and TRBJ1-3; no firm D call. The CDR3 has 17 amino acids. Germline values: CDR1 MNHEY, CDR2 SMNVEV (reference sequence). The germline V and J ends were trimmed by 3 bases and 2 bases, with 17 bases remaining between them. CDR3 in amino acids: CASSFEGGPRAGNTIYF. CDR3 nucleotides: TGTGCCAGCAGTTTCGAGGGTGGCCCTAGGGCTGGAAACACCATATATTTT.

The chain uses TRBV21-1 and TRBJ1-3. TRBV21-1 is designated a pseudogene. This CDR3 region has 11 residues. This chain's CDR3 is CAPRGYGTIYF. CDR3 in DNA: TGTGCCCCCCGCGGGTACGGCACCATATATTTT.

This clone was recorded once. The chain couples TRBV6-5 to TRBJ2-7, with no clear D. V lost 8 bases, J lost 1 base, and 12 bases lay in between. Germline CDR1 reads MNHEY; CDR2 reads SVGAGI. CDR3 length equals 13 residues. The CDR3 sequence is CASGMGFSYEQYF. The DNA of the CDR3 is TGTGCCAGCGGTATGGGCTTTTCCTACGAGCAGTACTTC.

The chain is built from TRBV6-5 and TRBJ2-3; a possible D gene is TRBD1 (5 bases). CDR1 and CDR2 (germline): MNHEY, SVGAGI. The CDR3 extends over 13 amino acids. Trimming stripped 5 bases from V and 2 bases from J, with 8 bases between. CDR3 bases: TGTGCCAGCAGTCAGGGCTCCACAGATACGCAGTATTTT. Translation: CASSQGSTDTQYF.

The chain links TRBV27 to TRBJ2-3, with 7 bases matching TRBD1. The CDR3 is 16 amino acids. Germline trimming cut 6 bases from V and 2 bases from J; bases unmatched to any gene: 11. From germline, CDR1 is MNHEY and CDR2 SMNVEV (reference sequence). The CDR3 bases are TGTGCCAGCAGGCCCTCACCGGGACAGACCACAGATACGCAGTATTTT. Translating it yields CASRPSPGQTTDTQYF.

This rearrangement joins TRBV13 to TRBJ1-2; 8 bases fit TRBD1. The length of the CDR3 is 14 residues. In germline, CDR1 is PRHDT, CDR2 FYEKMQ (reference sequence). The trim removed 2 bases at V and 2 bases at J, leaving 1 base unmatched. CDR3 sequence reads: CASSLRTGNYGYTF. In DNA form, the CDR3 reads TGTGCCAGCAGCTTAAGGACAGGGAACTATGGCTACACCTTC.